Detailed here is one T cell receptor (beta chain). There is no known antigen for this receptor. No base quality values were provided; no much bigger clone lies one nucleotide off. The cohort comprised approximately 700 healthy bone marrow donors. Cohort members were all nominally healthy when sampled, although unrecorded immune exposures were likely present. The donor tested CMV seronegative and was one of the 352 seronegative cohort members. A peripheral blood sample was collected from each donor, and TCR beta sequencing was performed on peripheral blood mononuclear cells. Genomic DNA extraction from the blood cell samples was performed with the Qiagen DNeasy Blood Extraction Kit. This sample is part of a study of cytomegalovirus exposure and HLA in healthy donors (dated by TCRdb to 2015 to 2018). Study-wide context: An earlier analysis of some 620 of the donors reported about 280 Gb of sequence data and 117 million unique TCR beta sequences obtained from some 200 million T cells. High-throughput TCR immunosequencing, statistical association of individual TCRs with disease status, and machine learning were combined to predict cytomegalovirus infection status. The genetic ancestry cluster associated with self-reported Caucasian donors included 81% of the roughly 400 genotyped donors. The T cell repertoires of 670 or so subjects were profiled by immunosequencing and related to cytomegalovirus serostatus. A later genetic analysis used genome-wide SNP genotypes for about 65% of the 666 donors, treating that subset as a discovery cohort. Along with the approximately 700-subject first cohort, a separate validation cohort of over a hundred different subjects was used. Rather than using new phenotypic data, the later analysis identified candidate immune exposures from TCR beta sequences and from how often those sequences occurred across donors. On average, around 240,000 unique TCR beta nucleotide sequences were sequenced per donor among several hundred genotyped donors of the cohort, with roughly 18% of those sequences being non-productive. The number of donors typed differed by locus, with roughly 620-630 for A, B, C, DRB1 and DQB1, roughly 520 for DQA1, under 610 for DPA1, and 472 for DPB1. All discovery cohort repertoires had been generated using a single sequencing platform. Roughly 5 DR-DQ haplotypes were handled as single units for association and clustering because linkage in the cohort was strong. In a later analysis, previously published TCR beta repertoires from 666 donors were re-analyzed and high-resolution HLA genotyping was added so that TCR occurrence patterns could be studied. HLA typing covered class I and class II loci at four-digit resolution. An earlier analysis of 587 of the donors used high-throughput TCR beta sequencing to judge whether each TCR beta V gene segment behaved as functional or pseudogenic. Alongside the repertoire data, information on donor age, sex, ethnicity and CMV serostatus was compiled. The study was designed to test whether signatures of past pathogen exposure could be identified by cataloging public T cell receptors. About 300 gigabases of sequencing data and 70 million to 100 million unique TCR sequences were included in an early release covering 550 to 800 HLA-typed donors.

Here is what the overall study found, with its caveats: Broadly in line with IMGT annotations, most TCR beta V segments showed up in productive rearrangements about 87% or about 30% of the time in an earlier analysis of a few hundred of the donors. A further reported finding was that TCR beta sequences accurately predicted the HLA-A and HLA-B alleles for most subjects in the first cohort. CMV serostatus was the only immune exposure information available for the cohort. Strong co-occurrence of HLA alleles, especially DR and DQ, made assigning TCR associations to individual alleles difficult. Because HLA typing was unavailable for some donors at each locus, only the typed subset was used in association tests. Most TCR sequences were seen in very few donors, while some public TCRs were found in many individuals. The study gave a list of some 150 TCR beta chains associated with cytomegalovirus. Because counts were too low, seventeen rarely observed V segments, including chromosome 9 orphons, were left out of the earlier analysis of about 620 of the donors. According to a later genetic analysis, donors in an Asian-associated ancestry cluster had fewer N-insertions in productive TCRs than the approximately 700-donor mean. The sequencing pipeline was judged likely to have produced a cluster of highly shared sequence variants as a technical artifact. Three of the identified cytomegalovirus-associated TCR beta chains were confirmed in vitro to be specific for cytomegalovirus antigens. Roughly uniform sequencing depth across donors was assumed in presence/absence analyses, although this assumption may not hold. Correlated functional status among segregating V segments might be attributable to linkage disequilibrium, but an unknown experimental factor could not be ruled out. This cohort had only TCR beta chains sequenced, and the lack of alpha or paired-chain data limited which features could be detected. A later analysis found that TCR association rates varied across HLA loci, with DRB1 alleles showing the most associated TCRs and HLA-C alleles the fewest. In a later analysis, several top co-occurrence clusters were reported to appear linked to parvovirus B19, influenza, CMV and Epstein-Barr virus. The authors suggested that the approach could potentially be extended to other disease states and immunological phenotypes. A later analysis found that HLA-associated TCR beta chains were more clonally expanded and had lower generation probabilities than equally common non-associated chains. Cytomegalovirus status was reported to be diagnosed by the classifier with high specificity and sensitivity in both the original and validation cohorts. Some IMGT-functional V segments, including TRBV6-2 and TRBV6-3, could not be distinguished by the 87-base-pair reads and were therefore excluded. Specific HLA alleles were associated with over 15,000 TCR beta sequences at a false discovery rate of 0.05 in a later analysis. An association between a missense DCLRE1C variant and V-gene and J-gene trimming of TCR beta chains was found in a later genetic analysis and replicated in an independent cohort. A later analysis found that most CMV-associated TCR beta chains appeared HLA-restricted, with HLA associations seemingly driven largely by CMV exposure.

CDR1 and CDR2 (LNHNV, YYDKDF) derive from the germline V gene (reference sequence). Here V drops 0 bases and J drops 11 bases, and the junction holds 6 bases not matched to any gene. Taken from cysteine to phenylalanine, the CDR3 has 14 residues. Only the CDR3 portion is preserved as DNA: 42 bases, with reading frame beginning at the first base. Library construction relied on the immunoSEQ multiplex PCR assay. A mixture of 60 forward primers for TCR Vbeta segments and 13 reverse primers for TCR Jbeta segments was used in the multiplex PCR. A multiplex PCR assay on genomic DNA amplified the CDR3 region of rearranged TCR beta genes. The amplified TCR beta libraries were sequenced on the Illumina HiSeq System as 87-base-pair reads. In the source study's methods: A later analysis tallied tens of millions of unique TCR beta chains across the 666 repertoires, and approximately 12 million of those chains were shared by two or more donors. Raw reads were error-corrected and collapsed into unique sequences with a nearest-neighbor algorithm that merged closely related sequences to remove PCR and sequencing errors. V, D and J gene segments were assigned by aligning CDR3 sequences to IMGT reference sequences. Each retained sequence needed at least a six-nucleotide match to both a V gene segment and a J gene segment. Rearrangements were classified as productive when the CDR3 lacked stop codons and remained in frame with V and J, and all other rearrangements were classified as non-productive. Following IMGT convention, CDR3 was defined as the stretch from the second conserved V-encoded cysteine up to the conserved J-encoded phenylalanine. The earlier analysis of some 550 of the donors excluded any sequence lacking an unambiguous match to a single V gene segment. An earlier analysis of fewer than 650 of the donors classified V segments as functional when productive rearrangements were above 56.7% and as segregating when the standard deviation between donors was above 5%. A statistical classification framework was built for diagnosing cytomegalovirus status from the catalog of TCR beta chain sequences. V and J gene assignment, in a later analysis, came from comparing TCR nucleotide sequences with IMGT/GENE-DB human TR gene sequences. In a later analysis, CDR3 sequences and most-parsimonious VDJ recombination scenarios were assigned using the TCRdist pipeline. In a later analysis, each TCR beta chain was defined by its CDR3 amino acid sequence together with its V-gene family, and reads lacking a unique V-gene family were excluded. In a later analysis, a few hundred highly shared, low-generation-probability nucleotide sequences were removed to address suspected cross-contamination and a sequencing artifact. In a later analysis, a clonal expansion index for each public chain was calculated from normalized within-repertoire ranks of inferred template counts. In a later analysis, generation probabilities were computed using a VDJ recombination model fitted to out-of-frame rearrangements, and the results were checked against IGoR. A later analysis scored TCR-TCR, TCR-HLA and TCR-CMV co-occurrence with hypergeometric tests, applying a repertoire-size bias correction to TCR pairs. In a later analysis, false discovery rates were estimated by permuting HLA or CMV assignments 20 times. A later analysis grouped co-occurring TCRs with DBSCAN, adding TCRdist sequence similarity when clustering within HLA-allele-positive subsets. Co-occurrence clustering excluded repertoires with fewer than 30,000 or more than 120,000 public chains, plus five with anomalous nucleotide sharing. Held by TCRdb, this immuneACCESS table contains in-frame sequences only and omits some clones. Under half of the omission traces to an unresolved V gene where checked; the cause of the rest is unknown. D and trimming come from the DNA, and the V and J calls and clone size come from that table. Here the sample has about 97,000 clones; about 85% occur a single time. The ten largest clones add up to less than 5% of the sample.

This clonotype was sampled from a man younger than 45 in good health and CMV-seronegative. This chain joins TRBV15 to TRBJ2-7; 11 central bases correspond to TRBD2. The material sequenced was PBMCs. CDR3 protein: CATSRDPSGGIEYF. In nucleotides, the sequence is TGTGCCACCAGCAGAGATCCTAGCGGGGGGATCGAGTACTTC.